This T cell receptor (beta chain) was identified in a study of blood T cell repertoires in COVID-19. On the study more broadly: Samples of COVID-19 (acute and convalescent) were obtained from the United States, Italy and Spain.

The CDR3 is 16 amino acids. Germline trimming cut 4 bases from V and 3 bases from J; bases unmatched to any gene: 4. CDR1 and CDR2 (germline): LGHNA, YNFKEQ. In the original workflow: Amplification of reference gene primers provided the estimated nucleated cell counts. The repertoire was sequenced with immunoSEQ multiplex PCR; TCRdb's copy has only in-frame clones and lacks some. That table supplies the V and J calls and clone size; D and trimming were determined from the DNA. The repertoire holds 120,000 or so clones, with about 88% as singletons. The sample consisted of peripheral blood. The TCR originated in a woman older than 75 with acute or convalescent COVID-19. The V call is TRBV4-2, the J call TRBJ2-2; TRBD1 matches at 11 bases. The CDR3 region has the DNA TGTGCCAGCAGCCCGACGGGACAGGGGGACACCGGGGAGCTGTTTTTT. Translating gives CASSPTGQGDTGELFF.